Following are 5 T cell receptor beta chains from one sample sequenced in a study of cytomegalovirus exposure and HLA in healthy donors. PCR amplification relied on 60 Vbeta primers (plus 13 Jbeta primers). Generated by immunoSEQ multiplex PCR, the TCRdb table keeps only in-frame clones and is missing some. The sample contains just under 95,000 clones, roughly 80% of which appear only once. Sequenced sample: PBMCs. The receptors derive from a human donor in good health.

This chain connects TRBV23-1 to TRBJ2-7; the D gene is possibly TRBD1 (6 bases). TRBV23-1 is flagged as an ORF with uncertain function. The CDR3 extends over 16 amino acids. The V end was cut by 4 bases, the J end by 6 bases, with 22 bases between. Here the CDR3 reads CASSLRIEQGSREQYF. CDR3 DNA sequence: TGCGCCAGCAGTCTAAGAATCGAGCAGGGGTCTCGCGAGCAGTACTTC.

V gene TRBV15 combines with J gene TRBJ2-1; TRBD2 agrees at 11 bases. This CDR3 is 12 amino acids long. Per the germline V gene, CDR1 is LNHNV and CDR2 is YYDKDF (reference sequence). V lost 7 bases to trimming and J lost 9 bases; unmatched junction nucleotides: 2. CDR3: CATIAGGGEQFF. CDR3 nucleotide sequence: TGTGCCACCATAGCGGGGGGGGGTGAGCAGTTCTTC.

The chain recombines TRBV7-3 with TRBJ1-2, with a weak D call TRBD1 (5 bases). Germline V gene data show CDR1 as SGHTA and CDR2 as FQGTGA. The V and J ends lost 4 bases and 0 bases respectively, with 9 bases between them. This CDR3 is 14 amino acids long. The CDR3 DNA reads as TGTGCCAGCAGCTCGCCCAGGGCTAACTATGGCTACACCTTC. Translated: CASSSPRANYGYTF. The complete variable domain, with remaining parts taken from reference TRBV7-3 and TRBJ1-2, reads GAGVSQTPSNKVTEKGKYVELRCDPISGHTALYWYRQSLGQGPEFLIYFQGTGAADDSGLPNDRFFAVRPEGSVSTLKIQRTERGDSAVYLCASSSPRANYGYTFGSGTRLTVV.

The genes are TRBV5-1 and TRBJ2-7, with TRBD2 matching 11 bases. With V trimmed by 3 bases and J by 5 bases, 10 bases remained unmatched. Germline V gene data show CDR1 as SGHRS and CDR2 as YFSETQ. CDR3 length equals 16 residues. This CDR3 is CASSSLAGGPSHEQYF. The DNA for the CDR3 is TGCGCCAGCAGCTCGCTAGCGGGGGGACCTTCCCACGAGCAGTACTTC.

Only one count was recorded for this clone. The CDR3 DNA follows: TGCGCCAGCAGCCTTGGGGGGACAGGGGTCTCGGGCTACACCTTC. Its protein product is CASSLGGTGVSGYTF. This rearrangement joins TRBV5-1 to TRBJ1-2; 10 bases agree with TRBD1. This CDR3 has 15 amino acids. The V gene end was trimmed by 4 bases and the J gene end by 8 bases; junction bases not matched to a gene: 11. CDR1 and CDR2 from the germline V gene are SGHRS and YFSETQ.